The next 11 T cell receptor beta chains were all read from a single sample in a study of glioma-infiltrating T cells after dendritic cell vaccination. Measured with immunoSEQ multiplex PCR; TCRdb has only the in-frame clones, and not every one. The sample yields approximately 100,000 clones, roughly 79% seen once. Specimen: blood, collected before dendritic cell vaccination. These receptors came from a human donor with glioblastoma.

DNA of the CDR3: TGTGCCAGCAGCGTAGGGCTCCAGAGCAATCAGCCCCAGCATTTT. It specifies CASSVGLQSNQPQHF. The chain couples TRBV9 to TRBJ1-5; D gene ambiguous. Trimming pared 0 bases from V and 1 base from J, leaving 8 bases between. Germline values: CDR1 SGDLS, CDR2 YYNGEE. This CDR3 comprises 15 residues.

This sequence joins TRBV10-3 and TRBJ2-5, with a possible D match to TRBD2 (5 bases). Trimming shortened V by 2 bases and J by 5 bases, and 12 bases separated the two germline ends. The CDR3 sequence is 14 residues long. Germline V CDR1 and CDR2: ENHRY, SYGVKD. The CDR3 coding sequence is TGTGCCATCAGTGAGATGGGGAGTCCCGAGACCCAGTACTTC. This translates into CAISEMGSPETQYF.

This clone was seen just once. This sequence joins TRBV5-1 and TRBJ1-2; 9 bases fit TRBD1. CDR1 and CDR2 from the germline V gene are SGHRS and YFSETQ. The CDR3 has 13 amino acids. V lost 5 bases and J lost 8; bases outside the gene matches: 7. This CDR3 reads CASRPGQGGGYTF. The CDR3 DNA reads as TGCGCCAGCAGACCGGGACAGGGAGGCGGCTACACCTTC.

The V and J genes are TRBV18 and TRBJ1-5, with D tentatively TRBD1 (5 bases). V lost 2 bases, J lost 3 bases, and 14 bases lay in between. This CDR3 has 16 amino acids. Germline-derived CDR1 and CDR2 are KGHSH and LQKENI. Here the CDR3 reads CASSPTEGRNNQPQHF. The CDR3 region has the DNA TGTGCCAGCTCACCAACGGAGGGGCGGAACAATCAGCCCCAGCATTTT.

The CDR3 protein is CASSTSSGNEQYF. The CDR3, as DNA: TGTGCCAGTAGTACGAGCTCAGGGAATGAGCAGTACTTC. This chain joins TRBV19 and TRBJ2-7; a possible D gene is TRBD1 (5 bases). The CDR3 runs to 13 residues. Germline V gives CDR1 LNHDA, CDR2 SQIVND (reference sequence). The V gene lost 4 bases and the J gene lost 7 bases, with 14 bases spanning the gap.

There are many counts of this clone. The chain is built from TRBV6-5 and TRBJ1-4, with a weak D call TRBD1 (6 bases). Germline CDR1 and CDR2: MNHEY and SVGAGI. V was pared by 6 bases and J by 5 bases, with 13 bases between. The CDR3 is made up of 14 amino acids. The CDR3 nucleotides are TGTGCCAGCAGAAGGGACACGGAAAATGAAAAACTGTTTTTT. Translating it yields CASRRDTENEKLFF.

CDR3 loop: CACSAAGSHGDTQYF. The CDR3 nucleotides are TGTGCATGCTCGGCTGCGGGTTCCCACGGGGATACGCAGTATTTT. The chain links TRBV30 to TRBJ2-3, with D tentatively TRBD2 (5 bases). The CDR3 spans 15 residues. The V gene's germline CDR1 is GTSNPN and CDR2 SVGIG (reference sequence).

V usage is TRBV7-2 and J usage is TRBJ2-7; possibly TRBD1 for D (6 bases). The CDR3 length is 13 residues. Germline V lookup: CDR1 SGHTA, CDR2 FQGNSA. Trimming left V 4 bases short and J 7 bases short, with 14 bases between. The CDR3 loop reads CASSSGQQLEQYF. CDR3 nucleotide sequence: TGTGCCAGCAGCTCGGGACAACAACTTGAGCAGTACTTC.

This rearrangement joins TRBV2 to TRBJ1-3; no reliable D call. Germline-derived CDR1 and CDR2 are SNHLY and FYNNEI. Trimming took 6 bases from V and 4 from J, leaving 7 bases between them. The CDR3 length is 12 residues. CDR3 region: CASRLSGNTIYF. DNA for the CDR3: TGTGCCAGCAGATTAAGCGGAAACACCATATATTTT.

This chain joins TRBV4-1 and TRBJ2-1; D may be TRBD2 (6 bases). The CDR3 runs to 14 residues. The V gene lost 4 bases and the J gene lost 9 bases, with 16 bases spanning the gap. The germline gives CDR1 MGHRA, CDR2 YSYEKL. The CDR3 reads CASSLRDWWGEQFF. CDR3 bases: TGCGCCAGCAGCCTCCGGGACTGGTGGGGTGAGCAGTTCTTC.

The CDR3 sequence: CASTLGDSSLYAAYNEQFF. For the CDR3, the DNA is TGTGCCAGCACCTTGGGTGACAGCTCTCTTTATGCTGCCTACAATGAGCAGTTCTTC. V is TRBV7-9 and J is TRBJ2-1, with D possibly being TRBD1 (5 bases). This CDR3 is built from 19 residues. V was pared by 7 bases and J by 2 bases, with 27 bases between. Per the germline V gene, CDR1 is SEHNR and CDR2 is FQNEAQ (reference sequence). The variable domain in full, completed from reference TRBV7-9 and TRBJ2-1, reads DTGVSQNPRHKITKRGQNVTFRCDPISEHNRLYWYRQTLGQGPEFLTYFQNEAQLEKSRLLSDRFSAERPKGSFSTLEIQRTEQGDSAMYLCASTLGDSSLYAAYNEQFFGPGTRLTVL.